A single sample is the source of the 2 T cell receptor beta chains below, sequenced in a study of CD8 T cells in ankylosing spondylitis. General observations from the study: What seemed typical of ankylosing spondylitis blood was a TCR beta motif built from 7 or 8 highly homologous variants.

No antigens are known for them. TCRdb reprocessed the 5' RACE reads with MiXCR, giving one entry per CDR3 protein. This table holds 700,000 or so distinct CDR3 sequences, 15% to 20% found once. Sample: blood, either unsorted or a sorted T cell fraction (not recorded which). Receptors originate from a male donor with ankylosing spondylitis.

This chain joins TRBV11-2 and TRBJ1-1; possible D gene TRBD1, 5 bases. The CDR3 is 14 residues long. Germline V gene lookup returns CDR1 SGHAT and CDR2 FQNNGV. V was shortened by 4 bases and J by 1 base, with 10 bases between the two germline ends. CDR3 sequence reads: CASSWGGKNTEAFF. DNA for the CDR3: TGTGCCAGCAGCTGGGGGGGAAAGAACACTGAAGCTTTCTTT.

The rearrangement links TRBV7-2 to TRBJ2-5, with D maybe TRBD2 (5 bases). From germline, CDR1 is SGHTA and CDR2 FQGNSA. CDR3 length: 14 amino acids. V shed 0 bases and J shed 4 bases, with 9 bases lying between them. The CDR3 nucleotides read TGTGCCAGCAGCTTAGCGGGAGCGCGAGAGACCCAGTACTTC. Protein product: CASSLAGARETQYF.